This note documents a single TCR beta chain sequence. Sequencing was performed with immunoSEQ multiplex PCR; in TCRdb, only in-frame clones are kept and a portion is missing. This sample has 150,000 to 180,000 clones, with under 95% found just once. Germline CDR1 is MDHEN and CDR2 is SYDVKM. The CDR3 loop spans 15 amino acids. V gave up 6 bases and J gave up 4 bases, with 19 bases separating them. The sample comes from a study of blood T cell repertoires in COVID-19. Study summary: Acute and convalescent COVID-19 samples came from the United States, Italy and Spain. PBMCs, B-cell-depleted T cells, or T cells were the source of the cDNA or gDNA that made up the material.

The specimen was peripheral blood. The origin of this receptor is a man between 45 and 60 years old with acute or convalescent COVID-19. The rearrangement links TRBV28 to TRBJ2-7; weak D call: TRBD1 (5 bases). The CDR3 nucleotides read TGTGCCAGCAGGCCGCAGTACCGACAGTTATACGAGCAGTACGTC. It yields the protein CASRPQYRQLYEQYV.